Listed below are T cell receptor beta chains from one sample, sequenced in a study of blood T cell repertoires in COVID-19. Only in-frame clones appear in the TCRdb table, and some are missing; sequencing was by immunoSEQ multiplex PCR. The sample holds about 140,000 clones, more than 75% seen once. The sequenced sample consisted of peripheral blood. The receptors come from an elderly man with acute or convalescent COVID-19. CDR3s include the opening cysteine and the closing phenylalanine or tryptophan. The order of the fields is V gene, D gene, clone size, J gene, CDR3 DNA, CDR3 protein. A D gene is named only where the DNA matches it firmly. The size field is filled for only some rows; it gives once, few, many or a size class.

TRBV9	-	-	TRBJ2-5	TGTGCCAGCAGCACACGGCGGGTTTCAGAGACCCAGTACTTC	CASSTRRVSETQYF
TRBV7-2	TRBD1	once	TRBJ2-7	TGTGCCAGCAGCTTAGTAAATGGACAGGCCTACGAGCAGTACTTC	CASSLVNGQAYEQYF
TRBV2	-	-	TRBJ2-5	TGTGCCAGCAGTGCTACCCACGGGGAGACCCAGTACTTC	CASSATHGETQYF
TRBV4-3	TRBD2	-	TRBJ2-7	TGCGCCAGCAGTCGCGAGCGGGGGGCACCCTACGAGCAGTACTTC	CASSRERGAPYEQYF
TRBV5-1	-	-	TRBJ1-3	TGCGCCAGCAGCCTGGCAGGGGCTGGAAACACCATATATTTT	CASSLAGAGNTIYF
TRBV5-1	TRBD1	few	TRBJ1-3	TGCGCCAGCAGCTTGGCCCCGGGACAGCCTGGAAACACCATATATTTT	CASSLAPGQPGNTIYF
TRBV11-1	-	once	TRBJ1-3	TGTGCCAGCAGCTTTCCCGGGGAAGGAAACACCATATATTTT	CASSFPGEGNTIYF
TRBV28	TRBD1	-	TRBJ2-3	TGTGCCAGCAGTCCCCGGACAGGGGGCGGAGATACGCAGTATTTT	CASSPRTGGGDTQYF
TRBV11-2	-	-	TRBJ2-7	TGTGCCAGCAGCTTAGTACGGAGCTCCTACGAGCAGTACTTC	CASSLVRSSYEQYF
TRBV7-6	TRBD1	-	TRBJ2-7	TGTGCCAGCTCAGGGACAGGGACCTACGAGCAGTACTTC	CASSGTGTYEQYF
TRBV6-5	-	few	TRBJ2-7	TGTGCCAGCAGCATAAACAGGGACGGCTCTAGCGAGCAGTACTTC	CASSINRDGSSEQYF
TRBV7-9	-	-	TRBJ1-2	TGTGCCAGCAGCTTAAGCAGACTCAACTATGGCTACACCTTC	CASSLSRLNYGYTF
TRBV5-1	TRBD1	few	TRBJ2-1	TGCGCCAGCAGCTCTGGGACAGTCTACAATGAGCAGTTCTTC	CASSSGTVYNEQFF
TRBV7-9	-	-	TRBJ2-2	TGTGCCAGCAGCCCCGGACAGAACACCGGGGAGCTGTTTTTT	CASSPGQNTGELFF
TRBV28	-	-	TRBJ1-5	TGTGCCACCCCGCGGGGATTCAATCAGCCCCAGCATTTT	CATPRGFNQPQHF
TRBV7-9	-	-	TRBJ1-1	TGTGCCAGCAGCCCTAACAGGGATAACACTGAAGCTTTCTTT	CASSPNRDNTEAFF
TRBV18	-	-	TRBJ1-5	TGTGCCAGCTCACCACCGAGTGGGGGCCCAAATCAGCCCCAGCATTTT	CASSPPSGGPNQPQHF
TRBV2	-	-	TRBJ2-7	TGTGCCAGCAGCGTTTCCCACGAGCAGTACTTC	CASSVSHEQYF
TRBV9	-	-	TRBJ1-1	TGTGCCAGCAGCGCCTTGTATGGGGAGGTGGACACTGAAGCTTTCTTT	CASSALYGEVDTEAFF
TRBV19	-	-	TRBJ2-2	TGTGCCAGTAGTATAGATGTGTTCGTTTACACCGGGGAGCTGTTTTTT	CASSIDVFVYTGELFF
TRBV2	-	-	TRBJ1-2	TGTGCCAGCAGTGAAGCCACACCCCACACCTTC	CASSEATPHTF
TRBV6-5	-	-	TRBJ2-3	TGTGCCAGCAGAACTCATGCGCATACGCAGTATTTT	CASRTHAHTQYF
TRBV5-8	-	-	TRBJ1-1	TGTGCCAGCGACACTCGGAGGGACGGCAACACTGAAGCTTTCTTT	CASDTRRDGNTEAFF
TRBV4-2	-	-	TRBJ2-3	TGTGCCAGCAGCCAAGTAGGTAGCGTCGTGAAAGATACGCAGTATTTT	CASSQVGSVVKDTQYF
TRBV5-1	TRBD1	-	TRBJ2-5	TGCGCCAGCAGCTTGTACCCAGACAGGGACCAAGAGACCCAGTACTTC	CASSLYPDRDQETQYF
TRBV28	-	-	TRBJ1-4	TGTGCCAGTCTTGGACATTTCGATGAAAAACTGTTTTTT	CASLGHFDEKLFF
TRBV7-2	TRBD1	-	TRBJ2-3	TGTGCCAGCAGCTTAAACCGGGACAGGGTGTATTTT	CASSLNRDRVYF
TRBV5-6	-	-	TRBJ1-1	TGTGCCAGCAGCTCCATGTCCCGTCTACGCGCTTTCTTT	CASSSMSRLRAFF
TRBV6-1	-	-	TRBJ1-2	TGTGCCAGCAGTGACAGGGTCGGAGGCTACACCTTC	CASSDRVGGYTF
TRBV10-3	TRBD2	-	TRBJ2-1	TGTGCCATCAGTGGGACTAGCGGAGACAATGAGCAGTTCTTC	CAISGTSGDNEQFF
TRBV28	TRBD1	-	TRBJ1-3	TGTGCCAGCAGTTTAGGGACAGGGGAAACCCGGGGCGGAAACACCATATATTTT	CASSLGTGETRGGNTIYF
TRBV4-3	-	-	TRBJ1-2	TGCGCCAGCAGCCAAGACGGAGGCTATGGCTACACCTTC	CASSQDGGYGYTF
TRBV30	TRBD1	-	TRBJ1-5	TGTGCCTGGAGCAACACCGTGAGACAGGGAGGCAATCAGCCCCAGCATTTT	CAWSNTVRQGGNQPQHF
TRBV19	-	-	TRBJ1-1	TGTGCCAGTAGTAACCTCAGGGTGGGTCTAAGTGCTGAAGCTTTCTTT	CASSNLRVGLSAEAFF
TRBV4-1	-	once	TRBJ2-4	TGCGCCAGCAGCCAAGATCCCCTTGCAGTCATAGCCAAAAACATTCAGTACTTC	CASSQDPLAVIAKNIQYF
TRBV29-1	-	-	TRBJ2-7	TGCAGCGTTGGGGGCCTCTCCTACGAGCAGTACTTC	CSVGGLSYEQYF
TRBV11-1	-	-	TRBJ2-1	TGTGCCAGCAGCCCAGGATCCAGCTCCTACAATGAGCAGTTCTTC	CASSPGSSSYNEQFF
TRBV29-1	-	-	TRBJ2-7	TGCAGCGCTTTATCTCCGGGAAAGCAGTACTTC	CSALSPGKQYF
TRBV6-5	TRBD1	-	TRBJ1-2	TGTGCCAGCAGCCTGGGACAGGCGGTCGGCTACACCTTC	CASSLGQAVGYTF
TRBV2	TRBD1	-	TRBJ1-5	TGTGCCAGCAGGGGGGGACAGGGAGAAAGTCAGCCCCAGCATTTT	CASRGGQGESQPQHF
TRBV2	TRBD1	-	TRBJ2-3	TGTGCCAGCAGTGAAATCCGGACAGACAGGGGAGATACGCAGTATTTT	CASSEIRTDRGDTQYF
TRBV28	-	-	TRBJ2-1	TGTGCCAGCAGTCCTGGGGGGATGGGATACAATGAGCAGTTCTTC	CASSPGGMGYNEQFF
TRBV7-9	TRBD1	few	TRBJ1-2	TGTGCCAGCAGCTTCGGGACAGGGGGGTATGGCTACACCTTC	CASSFGTGGYGYTF
TRBV9	-	-	TRBJ2-3	TGTGCCAGCAGCGCAGCGGATCCCACAGATACGCAGTATTTT	CASSAADPTDTQYF
TRBV29-1	-	once	TRBJ1-1	TGCAGCGTTGGTAGGGGCGCGAACACTGAAGCTTTCTTT	CSVGRGANTEAFF
TRBV7-8	-	-	TRBJ1-6	TGTGCCAGCAGCCGCTTTCTGGCAGCGTATAATTCACCCCTCCACTTT	CASSRFLAAYNSPLHF
TRBV7-2	-	-	TRBJ2-6	TGTGCCAGCAGCTTCGGCTCTGGGGCCAACGTCCTGACTTTC	CASSFGSGANVLTF
TRBV30	TRBD1	-	TRBJ1-1	TGTGCCTGCCGGAGCGGGACAGGGTATGAAGCTTTCTTT	CACRSGTGYEAFF
TRBV11-2	TRBD2	few	TRBJ2-1	TGTGCCAGCAGCCTAACTCCGGGACTAGTTACGGAGCAGTTCTTC	CASSLTPGLVTEQFF
TRBV28	-	-	TRBJ1-1	TGTGCCGTTAAAGAAGCTTTCTTT	CAVKEAFF
TRBV5-5	TRBD1	-	TRBJ2-5	TGTGCCAGCAGCTTGAGAGGGGGCGATGTAGAGACCCAGTACTTC	CASSLRGGDVETQYF
TRBV12-3/TRBV12-4	TRBD1	-	TRBJ1-5	TGTGCCAGTCGACAGGGAATAATTCAGCCCCAGCATTTT	CASRQGIIQPQHF
TRBV11-2	-	-	TRBJ1-1	TGTGCCAGCAGCATAACGGGACTAATGAACACTGAAGCTTTCTTT	CASSITGLMNTEAFF
TRBV30	-	-	TRBJ2-3	TGTGCCTGGGGCCGGTCCGTCACAGATACGCAGTATTTT	CAWGRSVTDTQYF
TRBV9	-	-	TRBJ1-5	TGTGCCAGCAGCGTAGATGGGGCTGGCAATCAGCCCCAGCATTTT	CASSVDGAGNQPQHF